Ten or more counts support the clone carrying this T cell receptor (beta chain). The data derive from a study of T-cell reconstitution after alpha-beta-depleted transplantation in children. The germline V gene has CDR1 SEHNR and CDR2 FQNEAQ (reference sequence). V shed 4 bases and J shed 4 bases, with 14 bases lying between them. This CDR3 has 15 amino acids. Researchers prepared the TCRbeta library using unique molecular identifiers, the study reports. TCRdb recomputed calls from the PCR reads with MiXCR, one row per CDR3 protein. The sample holds roughly 200,000 distinct CDR3 sequences, around 9.5% seen once.

The chain joins TRBV7-9 to TRBJ2-1; perhaps TRBD2 as D (6 bases). This receptor was taken from a human donor who donated a stem cell graft to a child with acute lymphoblastic leukemia. The material sequenced was PBMCs from the stem cell graft donor, taken from the stem cell graft. The chain's CDR3 is CASSSPPGDYNEQFF. The CDR3, as DNA: TGTGCCAGCAGCTCCCCTCCGGGGGATTACAATGAGCAGTTCTTC.